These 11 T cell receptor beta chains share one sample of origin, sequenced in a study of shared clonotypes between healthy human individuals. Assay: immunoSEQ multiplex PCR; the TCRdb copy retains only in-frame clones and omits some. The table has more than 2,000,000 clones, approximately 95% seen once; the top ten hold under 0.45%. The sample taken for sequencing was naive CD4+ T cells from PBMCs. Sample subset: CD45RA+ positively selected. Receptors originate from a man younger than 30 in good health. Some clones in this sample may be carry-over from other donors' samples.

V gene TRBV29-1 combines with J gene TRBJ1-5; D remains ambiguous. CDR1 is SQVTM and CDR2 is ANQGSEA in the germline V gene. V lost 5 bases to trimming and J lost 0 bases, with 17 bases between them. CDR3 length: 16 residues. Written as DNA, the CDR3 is TGCAGCGTTCTATCCGACGGACCGAATAGCAATCAGCCCCAGCATTTT. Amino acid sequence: CSVLSDGPNSNQPQHF. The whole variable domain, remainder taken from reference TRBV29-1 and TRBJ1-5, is SAVISQKPSRDICQRGTSLTIQCQVDSQVTMMFWYRQQPGQSLTLIATANQGSEATYESGFVIDKFPISRPNLTFSTLTVSNMSPEDSSIYLCSVLSDGPNSNQPQHFGDGTRLSIL.

This CDR3 is CASSVVGAGSGGELFF. CDR3 nucleotides: TGTGCCAGCAGCGTAGTTGGAGCGGGATCGGGCGGGGAGCTGTTTTTT. The chain combines TRBV9 with TRBJ2-2; 7 bases are shared with TRBD2. This CDR3 spans 16 amino acids. Germline V gene data show CDR1 as SGDLS and CDR2 as YYNGEE. V gave up 0 bases and J gave up 7 bases; unmatched junction bases: 9.

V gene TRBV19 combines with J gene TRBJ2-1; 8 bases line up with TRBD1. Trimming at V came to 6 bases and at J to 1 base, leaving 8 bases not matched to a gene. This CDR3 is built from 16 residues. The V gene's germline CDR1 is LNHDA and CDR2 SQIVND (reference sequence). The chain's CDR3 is CASRVRGLKSYNEQFF. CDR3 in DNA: TGTGCCAGTAGGGTCAGGGGGCTTAAATCCTACAATGAGCAGTTCTTC.

CDR3 protein: CASSDGKSGNTIYF. The CDR3 DNA sequence: TGTGCCAGCAGTGACGGGAAATCTGGAAACACCATATATTTT. The chain is built from TRBV25-1 and TRBJ1-3; D gene unclear. V was clipped by 3 bases and J by 1 base, with 7 bases between them. Germline values: CDR1 MGHDK, CDR2 SYGVNS. The CDR3 totals 14 residues.

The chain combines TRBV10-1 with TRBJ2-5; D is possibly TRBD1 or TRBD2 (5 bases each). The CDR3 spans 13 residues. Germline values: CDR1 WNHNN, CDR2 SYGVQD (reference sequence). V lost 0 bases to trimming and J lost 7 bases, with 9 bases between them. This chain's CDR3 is CASSESGDGTQYF. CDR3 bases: TGCGCCAGCAGTGAGTCGGGGGACGGGACCCAGTACTTC.

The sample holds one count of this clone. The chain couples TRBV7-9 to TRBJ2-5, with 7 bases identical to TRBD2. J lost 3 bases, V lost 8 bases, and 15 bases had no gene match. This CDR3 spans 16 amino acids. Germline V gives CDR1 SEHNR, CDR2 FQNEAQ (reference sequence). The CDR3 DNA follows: TGTGCCAGCGCGCCGGGGGTGGGAGGGCCGGAAGAGACCCAGTACTTC. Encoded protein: CASAPGVGGPEETQYF.

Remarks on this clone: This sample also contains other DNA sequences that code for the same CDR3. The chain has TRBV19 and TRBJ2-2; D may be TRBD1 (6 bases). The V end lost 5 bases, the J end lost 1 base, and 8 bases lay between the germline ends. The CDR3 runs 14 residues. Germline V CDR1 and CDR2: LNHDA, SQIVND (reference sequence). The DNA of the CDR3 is TGTGCCAGTAGTTCGGGACAGAACACCGGGGAGCTGTTTTTT. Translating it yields CASSSGQNTGELFF.

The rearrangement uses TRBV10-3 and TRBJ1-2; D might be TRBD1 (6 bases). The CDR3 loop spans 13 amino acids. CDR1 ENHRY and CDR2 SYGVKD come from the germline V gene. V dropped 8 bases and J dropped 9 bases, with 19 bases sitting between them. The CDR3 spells CAIASRGVESYTF. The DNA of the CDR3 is TGTGCCATCGCGAGCAGGGGAGTCGAAAGCTACACCTTC.

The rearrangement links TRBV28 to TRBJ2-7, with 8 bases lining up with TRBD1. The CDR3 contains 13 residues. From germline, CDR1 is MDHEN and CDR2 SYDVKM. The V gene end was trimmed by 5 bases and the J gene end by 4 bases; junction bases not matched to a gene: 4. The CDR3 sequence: CASSAGTGYEQYF. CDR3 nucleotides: TGTGCCAGCAGTGCCGGGACAGGTTACGAGCAGTACTTC.

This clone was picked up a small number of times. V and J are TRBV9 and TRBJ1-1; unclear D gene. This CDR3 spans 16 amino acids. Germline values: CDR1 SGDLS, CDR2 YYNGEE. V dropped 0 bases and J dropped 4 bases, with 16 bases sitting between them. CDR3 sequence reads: CASSVEAHGVGTEAFF. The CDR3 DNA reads TGTGCCAGCAGCGTAGAGGCCCACGGGGTCGGCACTGAAGCTTTCTTT.

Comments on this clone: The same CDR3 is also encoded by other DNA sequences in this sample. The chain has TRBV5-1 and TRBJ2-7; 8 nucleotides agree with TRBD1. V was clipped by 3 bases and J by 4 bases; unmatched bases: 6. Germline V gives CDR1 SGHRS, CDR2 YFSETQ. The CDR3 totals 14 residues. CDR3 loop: CASSSGTGGYEQYF. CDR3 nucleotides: TGCGCCAGCAGCTCCGGGACAGGAGGTTACGAGCAGTACTTC.